This T cell receptor beta chain was captured by sequencing in a study of T cell responses to AZD1222 COVID-19 vaccine. The CDR3 totals 14 residues. V was trimmed by 5 bases and J by 5 bases, leaving 13 bases between them. Germline lookup yields CDR1 WNHNN and CDR2 SYGVQD (reference sequence). The study's findings and limits: Reportedly, close to half of spike-specific TCRs are directed against unmutated variant regions.

This clone was seen only once. Its antigen is undetermined. Generated by immunoSEQ multiplex PCR, the TCRdb table keeps only in-frame clones and is missing some. The sample lists approximately 130,000 clones; over 75% were seen once. Sample: peripheral blood, taken 28 days after the second AZD1222 dose. The chain combines TRBV10-1 with TRBJ1-5; no reliable D call. This sequence originates from an adult who received the AZD1222 COVID-19 vaccine. CDR3 bases: TGCGCCAGCAGTTGCCCGGGGTGGGATCAGCCCCAGCATTTT. It is translated as CASSCPGWDQPQHF.